This T cell receptor (beta chain) is from a study of memory CD4+ T cells and cytomegalovirus serostatus. Trimming stripped 0 bases from V and 0 bases from J, with 15 bases between. The CDR3 runs to 18 residues. Germline V CDR1 and CDR2: LNHNV, YYDKDF (reference sequence). The study, taken as a whole, reports: Suggested: most of the CMV-linked TCR signature lies in CD4+ memory cells.

TCRdb's table, derived via immunoSEQ multiplex PCR, lists solely in-frame clones and lacks some. Among about 62,000 clones listed, 75% to 80% were seen once. Single viable CD3+CD4+CD8-CD45RO+ cells were sorted as the memory CD4+ T cells. The table lists this clone with a count of one. Its target is not known. The V and J genes are TRBV15 and TRBJ1-5; D perhaps matches TRBD1 (5 bases). This clonotype originated in an adult in good health and CMV-seropositive. The sample taken for sequencing was memory CD4+ T cells from blood. CDR3 in amino acids: CATSRDFPTGASNQPQHF. CDR3 nucleotide sequence: TGTGCCACCAGCAGAGATTTTCCCACCGGGGCTAGCAATCAGCCCCAGCATTTT.